This T cell receptor beta chain appears in the sequencing data of a study of CD8+ T cells in alopecia areata. Reverse transcribed after extraction, RNA yielded cDNA as the sequencing template. TCRdb's table, derived via immunoSEQ multiplex PCR, lists solely in-frame clones and lacks some. The sample lists under 200,000 clones, about three fifths occurring once. Germline V gene lookup returns CDR1 SGDLS and CDR2 YYNGEE. The CDR3 consists of 13 residues. V gave up 2 bases and J gave up 5 bases, with 10 bases separating them. In its sample, this clone was seen once. Treatment given: oral pan-JAK inhibitor, 5-10 mg twice daily.

The TCR originated in a human donor with alopecia areata. The chain uses TRBV9 and TRBJ1-1, with TRBD1 as a possible D gene (5 bases). The input for sequencing was CD4+ T cells sorted from blood, taken at week 4, from a patient treated with tofacitinib. The CDR3 is CASSVGVETEAFF. The DNA for the CDR3 is TGTGCCAGCAGCGTGGGGGTGGAAACTGAAGCTTTCTTT. Supplemented by reference TRBV9 and TRBJ1-1, the full variable domain reads DSGVTQTPKHLITATGQRVTLRCSPRSGDLSVYWYQQSLDQGLQFLIQYYNGEERAKGNILERFSAQQFPDLHSELNLSSLELGDSALYFCASSVGVETEAFFGQGTRLTVV.